The TCR beta chain described here comes from a study of blood T cell repertoires in COVID-19 (dated by TCRdb to the early 2020s). Study-wide context: Samples covering the acute and convalescent phases of COVID-19 were provided by collaborators in the United States, Italy and Spain. The prospective study material was composed of cDNA or gDNA derived from T cells, B-cell-depleted T cells, or PBMCs. Subjects who had been exposed to COVID-19, were actively infected with it, or had recovered from it provided the deeply sampled blood TCRbeta repertoires that made up the dataset. A freely available public database, intended as a resource for researchers studying the immune response to SARS-CoV-2, is where the repertoires were released. The samples were drawn from two sources: the first 160 participants of the ongoing ImmuneRACE study, and fewer than 1,500 subjects contributed by 6 global collaborators. The sample metadata nearly always contained a de-identified subject ID, COVID-19 status, age in years and sex. Where available, HLA class I and class II types were taken from metadata supplied by the sample provider and were not determined by assay-based typing. Summary of the overall study and its limitations: How much clinical and demographic metadata was included differed by source and by participant, and the metadata was provided uncurated.

TCRbeta CDR3 regions were amplified from genomic DNA using the immunoSEQ Assay, a bias-controlled multiplex PCR. The paper's processing steps were these. The number of nucleated cells in each sample was estimated from the amplification of reference gene primers within the assay. Sequence reads were collapsed and filtered to measure the absolute abundance of every unique TCRbeta CDR3 rearrangement. For each sample, productive Simpson clonality was calculated by taking the square root of Simpson's diversity index across productive rearrangements. Drawn from immuneACCESS, this table holds only the in-frame rearrangements with V and J called that TCRdb kept. Clones are partly lost; checked studies trace under half to an unresolved V gene and leave the rest unexplained. V and J calls and clone size come straight from that table; D and trimming were deduced from the DNA. Within this sample are 300,000 to 450,000 clones, with roughly 85% of them counted one time only. In total, the top ten clones hold 3.5% to 4% of the sample.

The collaborating institutions used their own protocols to collect whole blood in K2EDTA tubes. For TCRbeta analysis, collaborators shipped samples in one of three forms: frozen whole blood, isolated PBMCs, or DNA extracted from either of those sample types. This clone was observed once. Its antigen remains unidentified. It has no much larger one-base neighbor in the sample; base qualities were not kept. This TCR was recovered from a woman aged 18-29 years with acute or convalescent COVID-19. The sequencing input was peripheral blood.

The CDR3 has the sequence CASSPKLVFDYEQYF. The sequenced DNA: TGTGCCAGCAGCCCAAAACTAGTTTTTGACTACGAGCAGTACTTC. The sequence is built from TRBV2 and TRBJ2-7; the D gene is perhaps TRBD2, from 5 matching bases. CDR1 and CDR2 were assigned from the germline V gene as SNHLY and FYNNEI. Between the V and J ends, shortened by 6 bases and 3 bases respectively, the junction contains 18 bases. Taken from cysteine to phenylalanine, the CDR3 has 15 residues. The CDR3 DNA has 45 bases and is translated from base 1.